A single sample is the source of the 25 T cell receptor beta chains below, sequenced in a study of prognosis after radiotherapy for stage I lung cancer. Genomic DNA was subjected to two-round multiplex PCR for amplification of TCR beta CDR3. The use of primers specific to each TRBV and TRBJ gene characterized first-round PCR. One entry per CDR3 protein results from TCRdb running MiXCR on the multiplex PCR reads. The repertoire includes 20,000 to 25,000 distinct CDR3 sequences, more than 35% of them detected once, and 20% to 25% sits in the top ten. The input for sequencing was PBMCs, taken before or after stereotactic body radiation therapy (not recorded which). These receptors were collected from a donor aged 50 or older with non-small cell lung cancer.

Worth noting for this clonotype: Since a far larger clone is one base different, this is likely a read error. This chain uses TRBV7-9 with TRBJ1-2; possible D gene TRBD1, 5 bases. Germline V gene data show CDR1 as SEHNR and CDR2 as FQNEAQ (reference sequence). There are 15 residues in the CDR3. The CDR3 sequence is CASSPLVGVAYCYTF. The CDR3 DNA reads TGTGCCAGCAGCCCTCTCGTAGGGGTAGCCTATTGCTACACCTTC.

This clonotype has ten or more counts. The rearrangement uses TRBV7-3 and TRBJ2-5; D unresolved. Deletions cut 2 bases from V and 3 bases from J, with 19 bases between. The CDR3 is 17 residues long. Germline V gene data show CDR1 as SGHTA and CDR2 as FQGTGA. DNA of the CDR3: TGTGCCAGCAGCTTATATGCGATGGTCGAGGCAGAAGAGACCCAGTACTTC. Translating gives CASSLYAMVEAEETQYF.

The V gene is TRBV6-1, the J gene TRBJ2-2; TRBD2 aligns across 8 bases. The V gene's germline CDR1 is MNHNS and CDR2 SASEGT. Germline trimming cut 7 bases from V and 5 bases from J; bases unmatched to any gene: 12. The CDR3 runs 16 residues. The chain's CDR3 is CASTQVGRVGTGELFF. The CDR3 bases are TGTGCCAGCACCCAAGTCGGGAGGGTCGGGACCGGGGAGCTGTTTTTT.

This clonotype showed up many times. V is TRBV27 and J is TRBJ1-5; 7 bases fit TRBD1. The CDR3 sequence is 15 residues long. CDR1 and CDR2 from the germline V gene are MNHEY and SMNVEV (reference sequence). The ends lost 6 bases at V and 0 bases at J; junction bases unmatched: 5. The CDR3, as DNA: TGTGCCAGCAGATCTGGGACAGTTAGCAATCAGCCCCAGCATTTT. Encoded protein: CASRSGTVSNQPQHF.

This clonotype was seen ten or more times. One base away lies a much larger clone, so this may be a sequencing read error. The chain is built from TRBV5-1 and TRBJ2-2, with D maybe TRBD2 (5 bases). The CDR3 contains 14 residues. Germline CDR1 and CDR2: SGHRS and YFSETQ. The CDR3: CASSLGSVTGELSF. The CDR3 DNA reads TGCGCCAGCAGCTTGGGATCGGTCACCGGGGAGCTGTCTTTT.

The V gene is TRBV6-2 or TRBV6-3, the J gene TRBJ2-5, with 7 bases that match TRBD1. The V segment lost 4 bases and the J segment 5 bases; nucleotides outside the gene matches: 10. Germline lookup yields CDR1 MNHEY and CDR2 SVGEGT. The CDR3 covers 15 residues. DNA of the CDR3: TGTGCCAGCAGTTTGGCGACAGGGACGGTCGAGACCCAGTACTTC. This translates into CASSLATGTVETQYF.

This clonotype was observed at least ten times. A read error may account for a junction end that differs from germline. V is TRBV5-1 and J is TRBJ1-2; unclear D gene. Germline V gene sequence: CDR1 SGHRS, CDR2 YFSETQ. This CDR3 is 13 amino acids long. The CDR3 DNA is TGTGCCAGCAGCGGTTTGGTAGGGCATGGCTACACCTTC. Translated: CASSGLVGHGYTF.

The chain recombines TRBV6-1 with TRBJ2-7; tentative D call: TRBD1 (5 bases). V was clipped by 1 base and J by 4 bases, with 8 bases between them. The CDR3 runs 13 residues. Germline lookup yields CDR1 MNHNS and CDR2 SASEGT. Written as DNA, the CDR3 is TGTGCCAGCAGTGAAGATCCAGGGTACGAGCAGTACTTC. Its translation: CASSEDPGYEQYF.

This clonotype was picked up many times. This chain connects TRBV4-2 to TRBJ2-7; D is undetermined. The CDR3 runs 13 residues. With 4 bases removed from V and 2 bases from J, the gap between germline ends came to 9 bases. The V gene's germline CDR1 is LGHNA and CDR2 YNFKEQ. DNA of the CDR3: TGTGCCAGCAGCCGCCACCTTACCTACGAGCAGTACTTC. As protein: CASSRHLTYEQYF.

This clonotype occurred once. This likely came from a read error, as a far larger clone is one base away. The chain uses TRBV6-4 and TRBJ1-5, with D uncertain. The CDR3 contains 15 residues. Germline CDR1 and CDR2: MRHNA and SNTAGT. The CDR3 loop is CTSTERRLGNQPQHF. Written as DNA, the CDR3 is TGTACCAGCACCGAAAGGCGCCTGGGCAATCAGCCCCAGCATTTT.

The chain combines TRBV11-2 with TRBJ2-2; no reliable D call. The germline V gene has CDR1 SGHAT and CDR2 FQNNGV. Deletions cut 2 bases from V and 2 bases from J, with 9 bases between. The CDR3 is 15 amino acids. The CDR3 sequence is CASSLWRFNTGELFF. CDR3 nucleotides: TGTGCCAGCAGCTTATGGCGGTTCAACACCGGGGAGCTGTTTTTT.

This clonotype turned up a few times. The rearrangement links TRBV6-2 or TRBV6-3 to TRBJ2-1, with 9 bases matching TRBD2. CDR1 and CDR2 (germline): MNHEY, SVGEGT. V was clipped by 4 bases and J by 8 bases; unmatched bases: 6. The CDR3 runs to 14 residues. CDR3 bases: TGTGCCAGCAGTTCCGGGAGACTAGCGGATGAGCAGTTCTTC. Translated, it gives CASSSGRLADEQFF.

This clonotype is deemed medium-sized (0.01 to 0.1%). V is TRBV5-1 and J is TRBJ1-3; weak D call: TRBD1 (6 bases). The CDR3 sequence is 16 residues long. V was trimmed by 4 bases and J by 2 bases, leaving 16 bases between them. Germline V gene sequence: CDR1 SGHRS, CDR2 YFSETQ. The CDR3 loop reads CASSPSTGSAGNTIYF. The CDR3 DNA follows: TGCGCCAGCAGCCCGAGCACAGGGTCAGCTGGAAACACCATATATTTT.

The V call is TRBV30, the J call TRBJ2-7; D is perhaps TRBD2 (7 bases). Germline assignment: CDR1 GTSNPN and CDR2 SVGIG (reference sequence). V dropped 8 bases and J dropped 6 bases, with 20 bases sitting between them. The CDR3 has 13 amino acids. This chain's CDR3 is CARIPQGGGEQYF. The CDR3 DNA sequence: TGTGCCAGGATTCCCCAAGGGGGGGGCGAGCAGTACTTC.

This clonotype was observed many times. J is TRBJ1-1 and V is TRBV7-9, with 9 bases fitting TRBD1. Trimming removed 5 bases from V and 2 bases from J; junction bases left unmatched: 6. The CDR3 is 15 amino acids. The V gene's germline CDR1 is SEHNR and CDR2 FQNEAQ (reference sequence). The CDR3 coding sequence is TGTGCCAGCAGCCGTTACAGGGGGCGCAACACTGAAGCTTTCTTT. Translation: CASSRYRGRNTEAFF.

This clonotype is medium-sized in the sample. DNA of the CDR3: TGTGCCAGCAGCTTAGGGGTCGGGACAGGGGGGAAGAATGGCTACACCTTC. Translation: CASSLGVGTGGKNGYTF. The gene calls are TRBV7-9 and TRBJ1-2; 11 bases fit TRBD1. The CDR3 runs 17 residues. Germline V gene lookup returns CDR1 SEHNR and CDR2 FQNEAQ (reference sequence). With 1 base clipped from V and 6 bases from J, the junction kept 10 bases outside the gene matches.

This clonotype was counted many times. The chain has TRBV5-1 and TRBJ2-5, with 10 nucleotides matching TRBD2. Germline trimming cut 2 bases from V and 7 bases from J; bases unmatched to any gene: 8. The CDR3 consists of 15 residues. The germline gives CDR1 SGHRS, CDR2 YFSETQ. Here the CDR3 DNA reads TGCGCCAGCAGCTTCCTAGCGGGAGAGGAGGTGACCCAGTACTTC. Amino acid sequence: CASSFLAGEEVTQYF.

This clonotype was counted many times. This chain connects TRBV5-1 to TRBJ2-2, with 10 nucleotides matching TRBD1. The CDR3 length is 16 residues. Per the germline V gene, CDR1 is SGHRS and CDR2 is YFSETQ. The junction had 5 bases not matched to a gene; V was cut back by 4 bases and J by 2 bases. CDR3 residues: CASSGQGVSNTGELFF. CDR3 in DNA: TGCGCCAGCAGCGGACAGGGGGTTTCTAACACCGGGGAGCTGTTTTTT.

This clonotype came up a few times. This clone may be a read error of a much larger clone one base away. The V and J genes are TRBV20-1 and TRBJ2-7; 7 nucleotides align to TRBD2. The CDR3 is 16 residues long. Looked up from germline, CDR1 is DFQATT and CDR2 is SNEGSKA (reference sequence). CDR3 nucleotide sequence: TGCAGTGCTAGTGCCGGGGCTGCGGGAGTTAACTACGGGCAGTACTTC. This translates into CSASAGAAGVNYGQYF.

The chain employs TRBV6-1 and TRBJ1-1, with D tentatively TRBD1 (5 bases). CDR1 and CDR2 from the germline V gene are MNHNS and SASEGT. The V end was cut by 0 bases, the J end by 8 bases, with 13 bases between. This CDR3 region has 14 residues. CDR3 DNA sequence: TGTGCCAGCAGTGAAGCAGGACCTGGACAAGAAGCTTTCTTT. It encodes CASSEAGPGQEAFF.

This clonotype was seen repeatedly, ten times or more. The CDR3 loop reads CASSVEGQGSGTDTQYF. CDR3 sequence (DNA): TGTGCCAGCAGCGTAGAGGGACAGGGGAGCGGCACAGATACGCAGTATTTT. This chain uses TRBV9 with TRBJ2-3; 10 bases line up with TRBD1. V shed 0 bases, J shed 1 base, and the junction held 5 bases outside the gene matches. CDR1 and CDR2 from the germline V gene are SGDLS and YYNGEE. The CDR3 contains 17 residues.

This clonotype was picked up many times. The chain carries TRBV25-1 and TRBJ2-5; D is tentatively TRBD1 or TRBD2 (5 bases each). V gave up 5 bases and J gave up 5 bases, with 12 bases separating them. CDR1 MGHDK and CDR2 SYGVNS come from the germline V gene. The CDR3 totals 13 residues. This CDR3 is CASSYPGTETQYF. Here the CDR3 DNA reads TGTGCCAGCAGTTACCCCGGGACGGAGACCCAGTACTTC.

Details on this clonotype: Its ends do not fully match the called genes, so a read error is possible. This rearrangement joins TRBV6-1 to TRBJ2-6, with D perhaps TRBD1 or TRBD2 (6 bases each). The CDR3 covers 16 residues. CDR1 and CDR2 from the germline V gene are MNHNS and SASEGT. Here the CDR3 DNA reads TGTGCCAGCAGCTCGGTAGGGGGAGGCGGGGACAACGTCCTGACTTTC. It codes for CASSSVGGGGDNVLTF.

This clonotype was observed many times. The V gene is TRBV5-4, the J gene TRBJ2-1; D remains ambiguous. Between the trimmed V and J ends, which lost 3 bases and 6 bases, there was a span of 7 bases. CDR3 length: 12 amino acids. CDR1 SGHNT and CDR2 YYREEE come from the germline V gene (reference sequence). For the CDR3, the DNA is TGTGCCAGCAGCTCCCGGGCCAATGAGCAGTTCTTC. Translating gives CASSSRANEQFF.

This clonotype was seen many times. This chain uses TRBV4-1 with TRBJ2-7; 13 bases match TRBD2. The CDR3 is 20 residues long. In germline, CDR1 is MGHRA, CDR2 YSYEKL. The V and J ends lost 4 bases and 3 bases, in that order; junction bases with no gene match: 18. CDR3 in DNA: TGCGCCAGCAGCCCAGGGAAAATGGGGACTAGCGGGACTCAACGCTACGAGCAGTACTTC. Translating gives CASSPGKMGTSGTQRYEQYF.